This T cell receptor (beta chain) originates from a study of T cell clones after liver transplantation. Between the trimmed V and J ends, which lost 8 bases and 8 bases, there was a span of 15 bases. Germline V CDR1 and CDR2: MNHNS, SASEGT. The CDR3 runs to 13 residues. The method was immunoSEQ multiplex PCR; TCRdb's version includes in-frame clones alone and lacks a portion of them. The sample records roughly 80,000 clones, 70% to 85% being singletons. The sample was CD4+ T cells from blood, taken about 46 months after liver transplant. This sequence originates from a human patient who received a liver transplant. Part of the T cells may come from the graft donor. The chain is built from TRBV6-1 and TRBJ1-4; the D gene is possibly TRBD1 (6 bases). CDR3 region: CASGGRQEEKLFF. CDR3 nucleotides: TGTGCCAGCGGGGGCAGACAAGAGGAAAAACTGTTTTTT.